This TCR beta chain is from a study of human T cells and chemical hapten exposure. The V and J ends lost 7 bases and 9 bases, in that order; junction bases with no gene match: 15. This CDR3 has 15 amino acids. CDR1 and CDR2 (germline): SGHDN, FVKESK. This clonotype was observed a few times. Antigen specificity is unknown. This sample's time point: pre-sensitization, week 0. Specified treatment: therapeutic diphenylcyclopropenone sensitization with weekly scalp DPC. Each patch-test visit's blood sample preceded patch application. Overall study results and limits: The formation of large CDR3 similarity clusters by expanded TCRs significantly exceeded that of controls.

TCRdb re-analysed the RACE reads in MiXCR, keeping a single row per CDR3 protein. The sample holds approximately 260,000 distinct CDR3 sequences; roughly 8.9% are singletons and the top ten take approximately 2.2%. The J gene is TRBJ2-1, the V gene TRBV14, with TRBD2 matching 7 bases. The source material was whole blood, sampled in connection with sensitization to the hapten diphenylcyclopropenone (DPC). This clonotype was sampled from a woman between 40 and 55 years old with alopecia areata. Some clones in this sample may be carry-over from other donors' samples. The CDR3 DNA follows: TGTGCCAGCACCAAAGTGTCCCCTGGCGGGGGTGAGCAGTTCTTC. Translated: CASTKVSPGGGEQFF.